This TCR beta chain was sequenced during a study of control samples from healthy donors and cancer patients. The protocol was immunoSEQ multiplex PCR, while the TCRdb copy is restricted to in-frame clones and leaves out a portion. The table lists about 180,000 clones, approximately 92% of them singletons, with more than 1.3% in the top ten. V was pared by 5 bases and J by 4 bases, with 17 bases between. From germline, CDR1 is SGHVS and CDR2 FQNEAQ. The CDR3 extends over 15 amino acids. Sequencing was carried out using blood. The source is a man between 25 and 39 years old in good health. This sequence joins TRBV7-8 and TRBJ2-5; tentatively, D is TRBD2 (6 bases). CDR3 nucleotide sequence: TGTGCCAGCAGCGAGGACACTAGGAGGGGAGAGACCCAGTACTTC. It is translated as CASSEDTRRGETQYF.